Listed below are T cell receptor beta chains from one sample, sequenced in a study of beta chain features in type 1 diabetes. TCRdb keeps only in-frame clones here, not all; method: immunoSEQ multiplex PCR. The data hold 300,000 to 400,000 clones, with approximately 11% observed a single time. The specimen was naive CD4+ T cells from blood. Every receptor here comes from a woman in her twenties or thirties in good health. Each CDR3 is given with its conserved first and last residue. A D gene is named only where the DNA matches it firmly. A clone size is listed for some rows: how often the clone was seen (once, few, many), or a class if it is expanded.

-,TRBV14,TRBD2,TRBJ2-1,TGTGCCAGCAGCCAAGATAGCGGGGCATACAATGAGCAGTTCTTC,CASSQDSGAYNEQFF
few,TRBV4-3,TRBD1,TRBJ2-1,TGCGCCAGCAGCCAACGGGACAGGGGACGTGAGCAGTTCTTC,CASSQRDRGREQFF
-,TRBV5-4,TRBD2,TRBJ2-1,TGTGCCAGCAGCTTGGGTGGGGCTAGCGGAGACAATGAGCAGTTCTTC,CASSLGGASGDNEQFF
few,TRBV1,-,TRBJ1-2,TGCACCAGCAGCCAAGATAAGGGGACGACGGGAGACTATGGCTACACCTTC,CTSSQDKGTTGDYGYTF
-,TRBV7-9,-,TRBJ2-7,TGTGCCAGCAGCTTAAGCGGAAATGCCTACGAGCAGTACTTC,CASSLSGNAYEQYF
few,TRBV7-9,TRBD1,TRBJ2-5,TGTGCCAGCAGCGGGAACCCGGGACAGGGAGAGACCCAGTACTTC,CASSGNPGQGETQYF
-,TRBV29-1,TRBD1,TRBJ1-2,TGCAGCGTTGTTCATGGGACAGTAGGTGGCTACACCTTC,CSVVHGTVGGYTF
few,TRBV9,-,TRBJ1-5,TGTGCCAGCAGCGTAGCAGGGAACTATCAGCCCCAGCATTTT,CASSVAGNYQPQHF
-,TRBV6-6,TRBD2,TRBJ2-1,TGTGCCAGCATACCTAGCGGGACCTACAATGAGCAGTTCTTC,CASIPSGTYNEQFF
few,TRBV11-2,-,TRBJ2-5,TGTGCCAGCAGCTCGCACCGGTTTCAAGAGACCCAGTACTTC,CASSSHRFQETQYF
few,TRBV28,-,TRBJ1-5,TGTGCCAGCAGTTTTTCGGGGGGTAGAAATCAGCCCCAGCATTTT,CASSFSGGRNQPQHF
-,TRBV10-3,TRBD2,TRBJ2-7,TGTGCCATCAGTGCTGGGGCGGGAGTTTACGAGCAGTACTTC,CAISAGAGVYEQYF
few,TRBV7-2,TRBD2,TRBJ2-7,TGTGCCAGCAGCTTAGTTAGCGGGAGGCGGTACGAGCAGTACTTC,CASSLVSGRRYEQYF
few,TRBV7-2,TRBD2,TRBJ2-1,TGTGCCAGCAGCCCTAAGGGACTAGCGGGAGAAGAGCAGTTCTTC,CASSPKGLAGEEQFF
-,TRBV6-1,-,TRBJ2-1,TGTGCCAGCAGTGAATACGGGAGAGGGGCTTACAATGAGCAGTTCTTC,CASSEYGRGAYNEQFF
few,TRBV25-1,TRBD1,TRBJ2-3,TGTGCCAGCAGTTCCCCGGACAGGTCAGGGACAGATACGCAGTATTTT,CASSSPDRSGTDTQYF
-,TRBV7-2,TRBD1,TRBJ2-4,TGTGCCAGCAGCTTGGGACAGTTGGTCCAAAACATTCAGTACTTC,CASSLGQLVQNIQYF
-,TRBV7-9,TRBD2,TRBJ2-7,TGTGCCAGCACGACTAGCTCTGAATTGGGCGAGCAGTACTTC,CASTTSSELGEQYF
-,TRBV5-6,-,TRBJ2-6,TGTGCCAGCAGCTTGGTGGAGGTTTCTGGGGCCAACGTCCTGACTTTC,CASSLVEVSGANVLTF
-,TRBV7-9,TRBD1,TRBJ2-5,TGTGCCAGCAGCCCACAGACAGGGAGCGGAGAGACCCAGTACTTC,CASSPQTGSGETQYF
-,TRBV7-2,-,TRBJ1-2,TGTGCCAGCAGCTCGCCAGGGGCCTACAAATATGGCTACACCTTC,CASSSPGAYKYGYTF
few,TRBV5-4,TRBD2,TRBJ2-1,TGTGCCAGCAGCTTAGGGACTAGTTTGGATGAGCAGTTCTTC,CASSLGTSLDEQFF
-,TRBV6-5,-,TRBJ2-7,TGTGCCAGCAGCCCCTCCAGGGGGGTCGAGCAGTACTTC,CASSPSRGVEQYF
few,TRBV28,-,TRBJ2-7,TGTGCCAGCACAACCGACAAGTACGAGCAGTACTTC,CASTTDKYEQYF
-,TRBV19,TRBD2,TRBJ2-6,TGTGCCACCCTACACCCGGGAGGCTCTGGGGCCAACGTCCTGACTTTC,CATLHPGGSGANVLTF
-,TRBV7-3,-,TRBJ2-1,TGTGCCAGCAGCTTAGACAGTGGTCGGGAGCAGTTCTTC,CASSLDSGREQFF
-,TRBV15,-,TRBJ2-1,TGTGCCACCAGCAGAGCCCCCCCTCCGGGGAGCCTGGCCTACAATGAGCAGTTCTTC,CATSRAPPPGSLAYNEQFF
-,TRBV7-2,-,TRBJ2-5,TGTGCCAGCAGAAGTACAGGCCTACAAGAGACCCAGTACTTC,CASRSTGLQETQYF
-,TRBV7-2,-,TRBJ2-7,TGTGCCAGCAGCTTAGACCCTACGCCTAGCACTTACTACGAGCAGTACTTC,CASSLDPTPSTYYEQYF
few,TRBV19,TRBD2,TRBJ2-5,TGTGCCAGTAGTAGGACTAGCGGGAGAGCGGAGACCCAGTACTTC,CASSRTSGRAETQYF
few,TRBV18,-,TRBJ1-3,TGTGCCAGCTCACCTTTGGACAGCCACTCTGGAAACACCATATATTTT,CASSPLDSHSGNTIYF
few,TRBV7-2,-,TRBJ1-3,TGTGCCAGCAGCTCATATCGGGGGTCTGGAAACACCATATATTTT,CASSSYRGSGNTIYF